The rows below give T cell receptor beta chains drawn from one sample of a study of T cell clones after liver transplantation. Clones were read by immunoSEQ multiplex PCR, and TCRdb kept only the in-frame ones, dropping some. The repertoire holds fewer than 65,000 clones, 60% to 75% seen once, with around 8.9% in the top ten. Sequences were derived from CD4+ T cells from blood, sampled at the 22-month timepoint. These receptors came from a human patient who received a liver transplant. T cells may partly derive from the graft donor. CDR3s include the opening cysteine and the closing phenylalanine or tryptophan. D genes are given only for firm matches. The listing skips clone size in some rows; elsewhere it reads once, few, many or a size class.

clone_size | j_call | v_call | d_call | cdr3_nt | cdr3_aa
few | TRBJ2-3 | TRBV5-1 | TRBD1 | TGCGCCAGCAGCTGGCTCAGGGGGAACACAGATACGCAGTATTTT | CASSWLRGNTDTQYF
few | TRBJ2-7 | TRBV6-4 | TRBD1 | TGTGCCAGTGACGACAGGGACGAGCAGTACTTC | CASDDRDEQYF
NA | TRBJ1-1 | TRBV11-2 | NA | TGTGCCAGCAGCTTATCCCGGGGGAACACTGAAGCTTTCTTT | CASSLSRGNTEAFF
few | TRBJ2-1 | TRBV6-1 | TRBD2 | TGTGCCAGCAGTCTCACTAGCGGGGGGGCAAGTGAGCAGTTCTTC | CASSLTSGGASEQFF
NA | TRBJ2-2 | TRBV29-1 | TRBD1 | TGCAGCGCGTTGGACAGGGGTGATACCGGGGAGCTGTTTTTT | CSALDRGDTGELFF
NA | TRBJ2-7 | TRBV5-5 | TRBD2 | TGTGCCAGCAGCTTTAGCGGGGGGGATCACTACGAGCAGTACTTC | CASSFSGGDHYEQYF
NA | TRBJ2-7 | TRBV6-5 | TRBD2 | TGTGCCAGCAGCCGAAGCGGGGGCTCCTACGAGCAGTACTTC | CASSRSGGSYEQYF
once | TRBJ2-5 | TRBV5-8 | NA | TGTGCCAGCAGCTCCCTTCAAGAGACCCAGTACTTC | CASSSLQETQYF
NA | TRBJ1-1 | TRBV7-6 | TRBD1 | TGTGCCAGCAGTTCTCTGAAAGGGGGCGGTGAAGCTTTCTTT | CASSSLKGGGEAFF
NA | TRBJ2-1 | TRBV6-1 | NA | TGTGCCAGCAGGGACTACCTCACAGGGAATGTTGAGCAGTTCTTC | CASRDYLTGNVEQFF
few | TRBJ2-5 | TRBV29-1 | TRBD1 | TGCAGCGTCGCAGGGGGTCCGACCCAGTACTTC | CSVAGGPTQYF
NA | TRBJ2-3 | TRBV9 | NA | TGTGCCAGCGCCCGTTTCGGCTCCACAGATACGCAGTATTTT | CASARFGSTDTQYF
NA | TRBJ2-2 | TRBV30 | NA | TGTGCCTGGGGACGGGTTACCGGGGAGCTGTTTTTT | CAWGRVTGELFF
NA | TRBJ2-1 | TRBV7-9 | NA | TGTGCCAGCAGCTTAGGGCTGTATAATGAGCAGTTCTTC | CASSLGLYNEQFF
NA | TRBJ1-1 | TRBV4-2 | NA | TGTGCCAGCAGCCAACTCGGGGACCTTTTAGGGACTGAAGCTTTCTTT | CASSQLGDLLGTEAFF
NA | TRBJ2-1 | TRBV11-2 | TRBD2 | TGTGCCAGCACCTATACAACTAGCGAATTGAATGAGCAGTTCTTC | CASTYTTSELNEQFF
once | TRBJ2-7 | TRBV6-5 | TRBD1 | TGTGCCAGCAGCTACCGACAGGGAAGGTACGAGCAGTACTTC | CASSYRQGRYEQYF
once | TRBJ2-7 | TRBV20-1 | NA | TGCAGTGCTTCACCCCAGCACGAGCAGTACTTC | CSASPQHEQYF
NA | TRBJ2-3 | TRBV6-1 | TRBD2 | TGTGCCACCGAGGCGGGGGGAACAGATACGCAGTATTTT | CATEAGGTDTQYF
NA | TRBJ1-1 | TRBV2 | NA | TGTGCCAGGGTTTCCCCCTTAATGGGGGCGAACACTGAAGCTTTCTTT | CARVSPLMGANTEAFF
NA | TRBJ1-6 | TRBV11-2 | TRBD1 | TGTGCCAGCAGCCAACAGGGGGGGAATTCACCCCTCCACTTT | CASSQQGGNSPLHF
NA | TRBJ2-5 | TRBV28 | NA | TGTGCCAGCAGTGATCAGAGGACCCAGTACTTC | CASSDQRTQYF
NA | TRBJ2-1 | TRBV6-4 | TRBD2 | TGTGCCAGCAGTGACGTGGGACTAGGGGTGGATGAGCAGTTCTTC | CASSDVGLGVDEQFF
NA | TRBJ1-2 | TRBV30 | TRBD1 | TGTGCCTGGACCCTTCCGGGACAGGGACACTATGGCTACACCTTC | CAWTLPGQGHYGYTF
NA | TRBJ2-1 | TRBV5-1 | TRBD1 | TGCGCCAGCTCCCTGACAGGGACCAATGAGCAGTTCTTC | CASSLTGTNEQFF
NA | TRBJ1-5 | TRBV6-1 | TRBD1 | TGTGCCAGCAGTTCACAGGGGGAACTGAATCAGCCCCAGCATTTT | CASSSQGELNQPQHF
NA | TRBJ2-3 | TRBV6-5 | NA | TGTGCCAGCACCCGGGGGGACAAAGATACGCAGTATTTT | CASTRGDKDTQYF
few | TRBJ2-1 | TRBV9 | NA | TGTGCCAGCAGCCCAGGGGGGACAAGGTCCTACAATGAGCAGTTCTTC | CASSPGGTRSYNEQFF
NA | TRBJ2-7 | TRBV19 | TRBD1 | TGTGCCAGTAGTATGTCCGGGACAGGGGGCTACGAGCAGTACTTC | CASSMSGTGGYEQYF
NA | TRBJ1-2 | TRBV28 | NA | TGTGCCAGCACCCCATCCCGGGAAGGCTATGGCTACACCTTC | CASTPSREGYGYTF
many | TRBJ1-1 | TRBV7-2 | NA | TGTGCCAGCAGCAGGGGAAGGGTGAACACTGAAGCTTTCTTT | CASSRGRVNTEAFF
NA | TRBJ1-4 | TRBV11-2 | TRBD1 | TGTGCCAGCAGCTCATTGACAGGGGCAACTAATGAAAAACTGTTTTTT | CASSSLTGATNEKLFF
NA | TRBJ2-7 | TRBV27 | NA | TGTGCCAGCAGCCCGAGGAGGGGGGGGTCCTACGAGCAGTACTTC | CASSPRRGGSYEQYF
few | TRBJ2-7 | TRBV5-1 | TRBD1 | TGCGCCAGCAGACCTAACCCCTCGACAGGGAGCTCCTACGAGCAGTACTTC | CASRPNPSTGSSYEQYF
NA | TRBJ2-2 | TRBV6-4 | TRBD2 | TGTGCCAGCAGGACTAGCTCTAACACCGGGGAGCTGTTTTTT | CASRTSSNTGELFF
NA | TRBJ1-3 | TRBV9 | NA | TGTGCCAGCAGCCCACCCGGGACACAGTCTGGAAACACCATATATTTT | CASSPPGTQSGNTIYF
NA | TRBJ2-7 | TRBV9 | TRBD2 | TGTGCCAGCAGCGACGGACTAGGACTAGTTGGAGGCGCGCAGTACTTC | CASSDGLGLVGGAQYF
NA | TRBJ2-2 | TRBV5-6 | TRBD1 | TGTGCCAGCAGCTTGGGTGGACAGGGGGGATCCACCGGGGAGCTGTTTTTT | CASSLGGQGGSTGELFF
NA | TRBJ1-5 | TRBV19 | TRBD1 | TGTGCCAGTAGTAGGGACAGGGGTCCGGCGCAGCCCCAGCATTTT | CASSRDRGPAQPQHF
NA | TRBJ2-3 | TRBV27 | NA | TGTGCCAGCAGTTTACCTAGCACAGATACGCAGTATTTT | CASSLPSTDTQYF
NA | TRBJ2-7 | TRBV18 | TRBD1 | TGTGCCAGCTCACCAGCGACAGGGATCGGCGAGCAGTACTTC | CASSPATGIGEQYF
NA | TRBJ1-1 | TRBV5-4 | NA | TGTGCCAGCAGCGCCCGGGTCTCGGGTTCGGGCACTGAAGCTTTCTTT | CASSARVSGSGTEAFF
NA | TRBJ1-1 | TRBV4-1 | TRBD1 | TGCGCCAGCAGCCAATCCCCGGACAGGGTCGGGAACACTGAAGCTTTCTTT | CASSQSPDRVGNTEAFF
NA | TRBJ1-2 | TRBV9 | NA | TGTGCCAGCAGCCTCGGACAGACTAACTATGGCTACACCTTC | CASSLGQTNYGYTF
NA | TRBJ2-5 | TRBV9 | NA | TGTGCCAGCAGCGTAGCGGAGGGCCGGGAGACCCAGTACTTC | CASSVAEGRETQYF